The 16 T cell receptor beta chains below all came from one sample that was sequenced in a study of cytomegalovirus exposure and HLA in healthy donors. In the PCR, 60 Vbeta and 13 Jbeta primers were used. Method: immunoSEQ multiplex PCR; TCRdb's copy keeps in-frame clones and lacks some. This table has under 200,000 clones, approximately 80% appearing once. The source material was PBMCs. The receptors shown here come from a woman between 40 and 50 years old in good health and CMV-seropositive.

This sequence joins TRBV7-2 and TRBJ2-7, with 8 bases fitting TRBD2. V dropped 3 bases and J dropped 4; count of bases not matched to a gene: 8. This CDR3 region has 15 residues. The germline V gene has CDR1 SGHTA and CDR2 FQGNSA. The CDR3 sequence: CASSFTSGTTYEQYF. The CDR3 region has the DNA TGTGCCAGCAGCTTCACTAGCGGAACGACATACGAGCAGTACTTC.

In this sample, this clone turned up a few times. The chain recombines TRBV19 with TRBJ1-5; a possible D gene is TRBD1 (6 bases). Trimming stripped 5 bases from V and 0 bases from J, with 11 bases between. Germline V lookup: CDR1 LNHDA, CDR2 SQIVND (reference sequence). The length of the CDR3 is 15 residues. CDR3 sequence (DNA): TGTGCCAGTAGTCCATCGACAGGTAGCAATCAGCCCCAGCATTTT. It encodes CASSPSTGSNQPQHF.

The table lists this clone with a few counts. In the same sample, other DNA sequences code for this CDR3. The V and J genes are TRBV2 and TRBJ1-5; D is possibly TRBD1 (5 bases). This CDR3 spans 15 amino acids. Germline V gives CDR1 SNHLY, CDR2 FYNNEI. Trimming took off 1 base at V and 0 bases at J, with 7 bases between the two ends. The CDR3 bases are TGTGCCAGCAGTGAAGAGGGGTATAGCAATCAGCCCCAGCATTTT. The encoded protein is CASSEEGYSNQPQHF.

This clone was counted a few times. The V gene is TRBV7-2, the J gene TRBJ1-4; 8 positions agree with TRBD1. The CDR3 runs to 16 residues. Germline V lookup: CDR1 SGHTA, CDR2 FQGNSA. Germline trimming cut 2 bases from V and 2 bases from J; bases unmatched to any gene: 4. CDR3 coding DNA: TGTGCCAGCAGCTTACAGGGGGCAACTACTAATGAAAAACTGTTTTTT. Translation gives CASSLQGATTNEKLFF.

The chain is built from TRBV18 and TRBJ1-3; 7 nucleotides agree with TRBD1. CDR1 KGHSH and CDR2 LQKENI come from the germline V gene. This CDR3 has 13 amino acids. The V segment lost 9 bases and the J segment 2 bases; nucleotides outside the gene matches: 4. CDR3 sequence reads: CASWDSAGNTIYF. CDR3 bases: TGTGCCAGTTGGGACAGCGCTGGAAACACCATATATTTT.

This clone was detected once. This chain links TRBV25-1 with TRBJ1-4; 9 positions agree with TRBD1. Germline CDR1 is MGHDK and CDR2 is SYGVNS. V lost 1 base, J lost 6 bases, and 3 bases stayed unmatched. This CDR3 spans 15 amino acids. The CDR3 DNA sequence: TGTGCCAGCAGTGAATCAGGACAGGGGCATGAAAAACTGTTTTTT. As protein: CASSESGQGHEKLFF.

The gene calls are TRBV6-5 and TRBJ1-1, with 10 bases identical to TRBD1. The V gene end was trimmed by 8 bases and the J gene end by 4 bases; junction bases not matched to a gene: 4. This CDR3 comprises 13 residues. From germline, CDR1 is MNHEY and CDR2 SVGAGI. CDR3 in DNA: TGTGCCAGCTTAAGACAGGGGGCCACTGAAGCTTTCTTT. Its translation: CASLRQGATEAFF.

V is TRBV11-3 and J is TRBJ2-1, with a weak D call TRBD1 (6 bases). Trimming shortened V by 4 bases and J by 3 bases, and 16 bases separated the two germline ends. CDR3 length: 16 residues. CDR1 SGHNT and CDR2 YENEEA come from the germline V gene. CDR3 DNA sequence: TGTGCCAGCAGCTCACCGGGACATCTTGTCTACAATGAGCAGTTCTTC. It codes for CASSSPGHLVYNEQFF.

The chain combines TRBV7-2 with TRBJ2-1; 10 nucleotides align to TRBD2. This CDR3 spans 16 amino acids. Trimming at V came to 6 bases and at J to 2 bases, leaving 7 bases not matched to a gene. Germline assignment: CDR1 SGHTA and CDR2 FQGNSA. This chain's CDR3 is CASSPSGRGTYNEQFF. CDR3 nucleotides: TGTGCCAGCAGTCCTAGCGGGAGAGGGACCTACAATGAGCAGTTCTTC.

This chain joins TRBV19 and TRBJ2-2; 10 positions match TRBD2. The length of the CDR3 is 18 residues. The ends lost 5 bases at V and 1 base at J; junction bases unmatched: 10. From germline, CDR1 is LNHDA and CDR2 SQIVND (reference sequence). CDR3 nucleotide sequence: TGTGCCAGTAGTTGGTCTAGCGGGAGTCTTTTGAACACCGGGGAGCTGTTTTTT. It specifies CASSWSSGSLLNTGELFF.

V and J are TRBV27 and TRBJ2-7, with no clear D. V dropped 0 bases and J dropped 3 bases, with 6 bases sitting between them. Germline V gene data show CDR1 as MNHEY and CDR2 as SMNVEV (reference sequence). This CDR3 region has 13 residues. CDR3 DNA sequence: TGTGCCAGCAGTTTATCGGGCGACTACGAGCAGTACTTC. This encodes CASSLSGDYEQYF.

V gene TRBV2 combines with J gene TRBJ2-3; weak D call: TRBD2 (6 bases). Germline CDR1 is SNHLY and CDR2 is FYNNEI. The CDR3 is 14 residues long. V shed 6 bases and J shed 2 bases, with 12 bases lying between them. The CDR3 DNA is TGTGCCAGCAGCCGGGGGAGCTTCACAGATACGCAGTATTTT. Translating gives CASSRGSFTDTQYF.

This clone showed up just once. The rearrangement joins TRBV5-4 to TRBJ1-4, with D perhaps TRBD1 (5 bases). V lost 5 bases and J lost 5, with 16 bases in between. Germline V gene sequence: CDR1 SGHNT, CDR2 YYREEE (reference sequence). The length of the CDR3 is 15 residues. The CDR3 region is CASSPQTGPNEKLFF. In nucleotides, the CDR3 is TGTGCCAGCAGTCCGCAAACAGGCCCAAATGAAAAACTGTTTTTT. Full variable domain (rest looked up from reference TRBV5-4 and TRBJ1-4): ETGVTQSPTHLIKTRGQQVTLRCSSQSGHNTVSWYQQALGQGPQFIFQYYREEENGRGNFPPRFSGLQFPNYSSELNVNALELDDSALYLCASSPQTGPNEKLFFGSGTQLSVL.

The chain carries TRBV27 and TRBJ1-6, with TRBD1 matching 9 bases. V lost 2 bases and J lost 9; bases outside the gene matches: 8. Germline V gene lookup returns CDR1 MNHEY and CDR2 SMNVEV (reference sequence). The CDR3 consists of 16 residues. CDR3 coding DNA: TGTGCCAGCAGTTTAGGGGCGGACAGGGGTGTTTCACCCCTCCACTTT. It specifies CASSLGADRGVSPLHF.

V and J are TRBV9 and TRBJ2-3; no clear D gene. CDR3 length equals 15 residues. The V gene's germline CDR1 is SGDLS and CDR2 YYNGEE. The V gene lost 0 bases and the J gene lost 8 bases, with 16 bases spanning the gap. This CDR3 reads CASSVDTSVEVTQYF. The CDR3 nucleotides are TGTGCCAGCAGCGTAGATACCTCCGTCGAGGTTACGCAGTATTTT.

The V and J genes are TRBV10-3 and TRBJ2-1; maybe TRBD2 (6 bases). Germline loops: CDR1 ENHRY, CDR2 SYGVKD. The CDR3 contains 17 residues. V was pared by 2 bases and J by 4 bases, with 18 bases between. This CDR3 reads CAISEAAGMGNYNEQFF. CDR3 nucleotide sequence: TGTGCCATCAGTGAGGCGGCGGGGATGGGTAATTACAATGAGCAGTTCTTC.